This TCR beta chain was captured in a study of patients and donors after allogeneic stem cell transplantation. Trimming cost V 4 bases and J 2 bases, with 12 bases left between them. This CDR3 has 14 residues. CDR1 is SGHRS and CDR2 is YFSETQ in the germline V gene. TCRdb recomputed calls from the RT-PCR reads with MiXCR, one row per CDR3 protein. The repertoire holds about a million distinct CDR3 sequences, with about a sixth as singletons. The chain couples TRBV5-1 to TRBJ1-2; D uncertain. This receptor was obtained from a human donor who was either an allogeneic HSCT recipient or a stem cell or donor lymphocyte infusion donor (not recorded which). It is not recorded whose cells these are; they may come from a transplant donor. The material sequenced was blood, either unsorted or a sorted T cell fraction (not recorded which). In nucleotides, the CDR3 is TGCGCCAGCAGCCCCCCCGCCACAAACTATGGCTACACCTTC. It yields the protein CASSPPATNYGYTF.